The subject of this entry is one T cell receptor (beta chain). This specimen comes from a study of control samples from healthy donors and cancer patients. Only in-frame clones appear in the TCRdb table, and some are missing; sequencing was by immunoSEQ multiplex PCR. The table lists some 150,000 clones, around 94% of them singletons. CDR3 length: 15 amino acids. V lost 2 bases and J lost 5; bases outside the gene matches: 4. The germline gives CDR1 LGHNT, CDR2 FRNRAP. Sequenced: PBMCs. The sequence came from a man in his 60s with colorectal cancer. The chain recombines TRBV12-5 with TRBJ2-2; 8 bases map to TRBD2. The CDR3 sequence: CASGLYSGGTGELFF. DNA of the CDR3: TGTGCTAGTGGTTTGTATTCGGGGGGGACCGGGGAGCTGTTTTTT.